The 22 T cell receptor beta chains listed next were all sequenced from one sample in a study of T-cell memory formation after mild COVID-19. Via MiXCR, TCRdb re-called the 5' RACE reads, giving one row per CDR3 protein. The table includes 75,000 to 90,000 distinct CDR3 sequences, approximately 14% detected once. Sequenced material: PBMCs or a T cell subset sorted from them (not recorded which). The receptors originated from an adult woman who had mild COVID-19 (a few samples of this study predate the infection). Cell type and time point are not known.

In this sample, this clonotype turned up a few times. This rearrangement joins TRBV27 to TRBJ1-2, with 8 positions matching TRBD1. Unmatched junction bases numbered 19, after V lost 5 bases and J lost 8 bases. Germline V gene sequence: CDR1 MNHEY, CDR2 SMNVEV (reference sequence). The CDR3 loop spans 17 amino acids. CDR3 residues: CASSREDRASVTTGYTF. CDR3 DNA sequence: TGTGCCAGCAGTCGGGAGGACAGGGCCTCCGTGACAACGGGCTACACCTTC.

The rearrangement links TRBV10-3 to TRBJ2-7; 7 nucleotides match TRBD2. V shed 9 bases, J shed 0 bases, and the junction held 5 bases outside the gene matches. This CDR3 has 13 amino acids. CDR1 is ENHRY, CDR2 SYGVKD, per germline. CDR3 region: CAISSGLSYEQYF. The CDR3 region has the DNA TGTGCCATATCTAGCGGCCTCTCCTACGAGCAGTACTTC.

The V gene is TRBV5-5, the J gene TRBJ2-1; 7 nucleotides agree with TRBD2. The ends lost 2 bases at V and 8 bases at J; junction bases unmatched: 10. This CDR3 comprises 15 residues. CDR1 is SGHKS, CDR2 YYEKEE, per germline (reference sequence). CDR3 protein: CASSFLFGGGDEQFF. In DNA form, the CDR3 reads TGTGCCAGCAGCTTCCTATTCGGCGGGGGTGATGAGCAGTTCTTC.

This clonotype was observed a handful of times. This chain connects TRBV4-1 to TRBJ2-3; TRBD2 matches at 10 bases. J was trimmed by 2 bases and V by 7 bases; bases with no gene match: 12. The CDR3 totals 17 residues. In germline, CDR1 is MGHRA, CDR2 YSYEKL. CDR3 residues: CASITGLATADTDTQYF. As DNA, the CDR3 is TGCGCCAGCATCACGGGACTAGCGACGGCGGACACAGATACGCAGTATTTT.

V is TRBV6-2 or TRBV6-3 and J is TRBJ2-7, with TRBD2 matching over 12 bases. V was clipped by 6 bases and J by 0 bases; unmatched bases: 3. The CDR3 runs 15 residues. Germline lookup yields CDR1 MNHEY and CDR2 SVGEGT. The CDR3 nucleotides are TGTGCCAGCAGAGGACTAGCGGGGATCTCCTACGAGCAGTACTTC. Amino acids: CASRGLAGISYEQYF.

In its sample, this clonotype was seen a few times. The chain links TRBV6-5 to TRBJ2-7; 9 bases align to TRBD1. Germline assignment: CDR1 MNHEY and CDR2 SVGAGI. This CDR3 has 14 amino acids. J lost 5 bases, V lost 6 bases, and 8 bases had no gene match. CDR3 loop: CASRGTGYPHEQYF. CDR3 nucleotides: TGTGCCAGCAGGGGGACAGGGTACCCCCACGAGCAGTACTTC.

This clonotype was recorded many times. The CDR3 nucleotides are TGTGCCAGTACGCCCTCCACAGGTCCCTACAATGAGCAGTTCTTC. Residues: CASTPSTGPYNEQFF. V and J are TRBV27 and TRBJ2-1, with D possibly TRBD1 on 5 matching bases. Trimming left V 9 bases short and J 2 bases short, with 17 bases between. Germline CDR1 reads MNHEY; CDR2 reads SMNVEV (reference sequence). CDR3 length equals 15 residues.

This clonotype was seen at least ten times. The chain carries TRBV5-1 and TRBJ1-2; 10 positions agree with TRBD1. The germline V gene has CDR1 SGHRS and CDR2 YFSETQ. V trimming: 4 bases; J trimming: 3 bases; junction bases outside the gene matches: 6. The CDR3 loop spans 15 amino acids. The CDR3 here is CASSDGQGDYYGYTF. CDR3 sequence (DNA): TGCGCCAGCAGCGATGGACAGGGGGACTACTATGGCTACACCTTC.

This clonotype was detected a few times. The gene calls are TRBV13 and TRBJ1-1; TRBD1 might be the D (6 bases). Germline-derived CDR1 and CDR2 are PRHDT and FYEKMQ (reference sequence). Trimming took 1 base from V and 6 from J, leaving 9 bases between them. The CDR3 has 13 residues. The CDR3 protein is CASSLAGVAEAFF. CDR3 in DNA: TGTGCCAGCAGCTTAGCAGGGGTGGCTGAAGCTTTCTTT.

This clonotype was counted only a few times. The CDR3 ends on some other residue instead of the conserved phenylalanine or tryptophan, so this is likely a read error. The DNA is left out, because the CDR3 cannot be placed on it with certainty; the CDR3 is given as TCRdb lists it. The V gene is TRBV30, the J gene TRBJ2-3; the D call TRBD2 from the table was never checked on the DNA. The CDR3 sequence runs 16 residues, both termini included. Per the germline V gene, CDR1 is GTSNPN and CDR2 is SVGIG (reference sequence). This CDR3 reads CAWSSPGLADKYPLYT.

V is TRBV7-8 and J is TRBJ2-1, with 9 bases that match TRBD2. There are 16 residues in the CDR3. V lost 3 bases, J lost 6 bases, and 9 bases stayed unmatched. The V gene's germline CDR1 is SGHVS and CDR2 FQNEAQ. The CDR3 DNA is TGTGCCAGCAGCTTTTCTCGCGGGGGGGCCCTCAATGAGCAGTTCTTC. Its protein is CASSFSRGGALNEQFF. Filled out from reference TRBV7-8 and TRBJ2-1, the complete variable domain reads GAGVSQSPRYKVAKRGQDVALRCDPISGHVSLFWYQQALGQGPEFLTYFQNEAQLDKSGLPSDRFFAERPEGSVSTLKIQRTQQEDSAVYLCASSFSRGGALNEQFFGPGTRLTVL.

This clonotype was detected only a few times. V is TRBV5-1 and J is TRBJ2-1; TRBD2 matches 7 bases. The CDR3 consists of 17 residues. Germline-derived CDR1 and CDR2 are SGHRS and YFSETQ. Trimming removed 0 bases from V and 4 bases from J; junction bases left unmatched: 10. The CDR3 protein is CASSLDFRAGVYNEQFF. CDR3 coding DNA: TGCGCCAGCAGCTTGGATTTTAGGGCGGGAGTATACAATGAGCAGTTCTTC.

This clonotype was picked up a small number of times. The rearrangement joins TRBV5-6 to TRBJ2-5; 11 positions match TRBD2. V lost 7 bases to trimming and J lost 2 bases; unmatched junction nucleotides: 7. This CDR3 is 15 amino acids long. Germline assignment: CDR1 SGHDT and CDR2 YYEEEE. CDR3 sequence (DNA): TGTGCCAGCCTTGTAGCGGGGGGGCCTCAAGAGACCCAGTACTTC. Amino acids: CASLVAGGPQETQYF.

The chain has TRBV6-5 and TRBJ1-2; TRBD1 is a possible D gene (5 bases). Trimming stripped 10 bases from V and 3 bases from J, with 15 bases between. This CDR3 has 13 residues. In germline, CDR1 is MNHEY, CDR2 SVGAGI. The CDR3 spells CATTPQGHYGYTF. The CDR3 DNA reads TGTGCCACCACCCCCCAGGGACACTATGGCTACACCTTC.

CDR3 residues: CASSLGTSGGPWNEQFF. In DNA, the CDR3 is TGCGCCAGCAGCTTGGGGACTAGCGGGGGGCCGTGGAATGAGCAGTTCTTC. The V call is TRBV5-1, the J call TRBJ2-1, with 14 bases fitting TRBD2. Trimming cost V 0 bases and J 7 bases; bases outside gene matches: 6. The germline gives CDR1 SGHRS, CDR2 YFSETQ. The CDR3 loop spans 17 amino acids.

V and J are TRBV6-2 or TRBV6-3 and TRBJ2-5; 8 bases are shared with TRBD2. Germline V CDR1 and CDR2: MNHEY, SVGEGT. The CDR3 totals 17 residues. Germline trimming cut 2 bases from V and 1 base from J; bases unmatched to any gene: 9. CDR3 region: CASSYDQERETQETQYF. CDR3 nucleotide sequence: TGTGCCAGCAGTTACGATCAAGAGCGGGAGACCCAAGAGACCCAGTACTTC.

This clonotype was recorded a few times. The chain couples TRBV20-1 to TRBJ2-7, with D perhaps matching TRBD2 (5 bases). CDR3 length: 14 amino acids. Deletions cut 0 bases from V and 4 bases from J, with 13 bases between. From germline, CDR1 is DFQATT and CDR2 SNEGSKA (reference sequence). DNA for the CDR3: TGCAGTGCTAGAGATCGGGGTCCGGGTTACGAGCAGTACTTC. Amino acid sequence: CSARDRGPGYEQYF.

This chain connects TRBV27 to TRBJ2-1; 13 nucleotides agree with TRBD2. CDR3 length: 18 residues. In germline, CDR1 is MNHEY, CDR2 SMNVEV (reference sequence). Germline trimming cut 0 bases from V and 0 bases from J; bases unmatched to any gene: 2. Here the CDR3 reads CASSLSGLAGSSYNEQFF. Here the CDR3 DNA reads TGTGCCAGCAGTTTATCGGGACTAGCGGGGAGCTCCTACAATGAGCAGTTCTTC.

In its sample, this clonotype was seen many times. V gene TRBV7-3 combines with J gene TRBJ2-7, with D possibly matching TRBD1 (6 bases). CDR1 SGHTA and CDR2 FQGTGA come from the germline V gene. The ends were cut back, 3 bases at V and 0 bases at J, with 6 bases in the middle. This CDR3 region has 13 residues. The CDR3 protein is CASSFRGSYEQYF. Here the CDR3 DNA reads TGTGCCAGCAGCTTCAGGGGCTCCTACGAGCAGTACTTC.

This clonotype turned up a few times. V usage is TRBV4-1 and J usage is TRBJ2-7; a possible D gene is TRBD2 (5 bases). The germline V gene has CDR1 MGHRA and CDR2 YSYEKL. CDR3 length equals 14 residues. The V gene lost 4 bases and the J gene lost 0 bases, with 10 bases spanning the gap. DNA for the CDR3: TGCGCCAGCAGCCGAGGACGGGGCTCCTACGAGCAGTACTTC. It encodes CASSRGRGSYEQYF.

The J gene is TRBJ2-5, the V gene TRBV19; 7 bases are shared with TRBD1. With 5 bases clipped from V and 2 bases from J, the junction kept 8 bases outside the gene matches. This CDR3 has 15 residues. The V gene's germline CDR1 is LNHDA and CDR2 SQIVND (reference sequence). The CDR3 spells CASSARDSGQETQYF. The CDR3 region has the DNA TGTGCCAGTAGTGCCCGGGACAGTGGACAAGAGACCCAGTACTTC.

The CDR3 region has the DNA TGTGCCAGCAGCTTAGGGGTCGGGGCAAACTATGGCTACACCTTC. Protein: CASSLGVGANYGYTF. The rearrangement uses TRBV7-9 and TRBJ1-2, with D perhaps matching TRBD1 (5 bases). The CDR3 contains 15 residues. V shed 1 base and J shed 2 bases, with 11 bases lying between them. Germline V gene data show CDR1 as SEHNR and CDR2 as FQNEAQ (reference sequence).